Given below is one TCR beta chain in context. The antigen remains unidentified. The V gene's germline CDR1 is MGHDK and CDR2 SYGVNS. The CDR3 runs to 12 residues. V shed 3 bases and J shed 8 bases, with 10 bases lying between them. The data belong to a study of cytomegalovirus exposure and HLA in healthy donors. Study results and limitations: In a later analysis, common viral pathogens appeared linked to several of the most significant clusters.

The primer mix had 60 Vbeta and 13 Jbeta primers. Method: immunoSEQ multiplex PCR; TCRdb's copy keeps in-frame clones and lacks some. The repertoire consists of 200,000 to 250,000 clones, with 75% occurring once and the leading ten covering about 1.9%. The TCR sequence derives from a young woman in good health and CMV-seronegative. V and J are TRBV25-1 and TRBJ1-2, with a weak D call TRBD1 (5 bases). The specimen sequenced was PBMCs. CDR3 nucleotide sequence: TGTGCCAGCAGTGAGGGACTAACCGGCTACACCTTC. Residues: CASSEGLTGYTF.